Each of the 17 T cell receptor beta chains below was sequenced from the same sample in a study of identical twins (dated by TCRdb to about 2016). The library relied on 5' RACE. Sequenced on an Illumina HiSeq 2000. The raw public data were reprocessed by TCRdb itself: fastp quality trimming at Q25, MiXCR clonotype calling, in-frame beta chains only. Merged by CDR3 protein, the rows form single entries marked with the most common genes and DNA. This sample gives approximately 230,000 distinct CDR3 sequences in total; over 12% of them show up just once. The ten largest account for around 9% of the sample. Sequencing was carried out using memory (CD45RO+) T cells sorted from blood. The cell subset or site label, as the study defines it: CD45RO+ enriched T cells. These receptors were taken from a woman between 18 and 29 years old in good health.

The chain uses TRBV6-2 or TRBV6-3 and TRBJ2-7; D might be TRBD2 (5 bases). Trimming took 3 bases from V and 4 from J, leaving 16 bases between them. Germline V gives CDR1 MNHEY, CDR2 SVGEGT. The CDR3 runs to 15 residues. In DNA form, the CDR3 reads TGTGCCAGCAGTTATTCACCCCACAGAGGGTACGAGCAGTACTTC. This sequence encodes CASSYSPHRGYEQYF.

This clonotype was counted a few times. The chain joins TRBV7-2 to TRBJ2-7; unclear D gene. This CDR3 has 14 amino acids. CDR1 is SGHTA and CDR2 is FQGNSA in the germline V gene. Trimming pared 6 bases from V and 2 bases from J, leaving 14 bases between. CDR3 DNA sequence: TGTGCCAGCAGTCGTGGGCCGCTAACCTACGAGCAGTACTTC. This codes for CASSRGPLTYEQYF.

This clonotype was observed a few times. CDR3 coding DNA: TGTGCCAGCAGTATCCGGGACAGGGGGGGACTCCAGCATTTT. Amino acid sequence: CASSIRDRGGLQHF. The J gene is TRBJ1-5, the V gene TRBV12-3 or TRBV12-4; 11 bases align to TRBD1. V shed 5 bases, J shed 12 bases, and the junction held 9 bases outside the gene matches. CDR3 length: 14 residues.

The gene calls are TRBV12-3 or TRBV12-4 and TRBJ1-1, with a possible D match to TRBD1 (5 bases). V gave up 5 bases and J gave up 4 bases, with 14 bases separating them. This CDR3 has 14 amino acids. CDR3 bases: TGTGCCAGCAGTCCGCTTGGGGGGGTCACTGAAGCTTTCTTT. This translates into CASSPLGGVTEAFF.

The chain couples TRBV5-1 to TRBJ2-5; D is undetermined. Germline V lookup: CDR1 SGHRS, CDR2 YFSETQ. Trimming took 0 bases from V and 6 from J, leaving 12 bases between them. The CDR3 totals 14 residues. The CDR3 sequence is CASSLVAMQKTQYF. CDR3 DNA: TGCGCCAGCAGCTTGGTGGCGATGCAAAAGACCCAGTACTTC.

This clonotype was seen more than once but under ten times. This chain uses TRBV10-3 with TRBJ2-1; 7 bases line up with TRBD2. The CDR3 loop spans 14 amino acids. The V and J ends lost 10 bases and 1 base, in that order; junction bases with no gene match: 7. Per germline, CDR1 ENHRY and CDR2 SYGVKD. The CDR3 sequence is CATGLAVSYNEQFF. CDR3 in DNA: TGTGCCACCGGCCTAGCGGTTTCCTACAATGAGCAGTTCTTC.

The chain is built from TRBV30 and TRBJ2-1; D is tentatively TRBD1 or TRBD2 (5 bases each). The V end lost 1 base, the J end lost 4 bases, and 23 bases lay between the germline ends. Germline assignment: CDR1 GTSNPN and CDR2 SVGIG (reference sequence). This CDR3 contains 18 residues. The CDR3 reads CAWSGFRGEPLPYNEQFF. The CDR3 nucleotides are TGTGCCTGGAGTGGGTTCCGAGGGGAGCCCCTCCCGTACAATGAGCAGTTCTTC.

The J gene is TRBJ2-1, the V gene TRBV24-1; possible D gene TRBD1, 6 bases. The CDR3 has 12 amino acids. Per germline, CDR1 KGHDR and CDR2 SFDVKD. Trimming cost V 4 bases and J 10 bases, with 10 bases left between them. CDR3 in amino acids: CATSDRTGEQFF. In DNA form, the CDR3 reads TGTGCCACCAGTGACCGAACAGGGGAGCAGTTCTTC.

This chain joins TRBV2 and TRBJ2-7; 9 bases match TRBD1. This CDR3 region has 12 residues. V was clipped by 6 bases and J by 7 bases; unmatched bases: 4. Per germline, CDR1 SNHLY and CDR2 FYNNEI. The CDR3 DNA is TGTGCCAGCAGGGGGACAGGGTGGGAGCAGTACTTC. This codes for CASRGTGWEQYF.

Many counts were recorded for this clonotype. The rearrangement uses TRBV6-6 and TRBJ2-1; no clear D. Looked up from germline, CDR1 is MNHNY and CDR2 is SVGAGI (reference sequence). This CDR3 is 13 amino acids long. V lost 5 bases and J lost 5, with 10 bases in between. Here the CDR3 DNA reads TGTGCCAGCAGTCTTGGGCCGAACAATGAGCAGTTCTTC. This encodes CASSLGPNNEQFF.

The genes are TRBV6-1 and TRBJ1-2; no definite D call. Germline loops: CDR1 MNHNS, CDR2 SASEGT. This CDR3 is 14 amino acids long. Trimming pared 8 bases from V and 0 bases from J, leaving 13 bases between. CDR3 DNA sequence: TGTGCCAGCGATTCCGGGCAGTCTAACTATGGCTACACCTTC. Amino acids: CASDSGQSNYGYTF.

This clonotype was found many times. V is TRBV20-1 and J is TRBJ2-1, with D possibly matching TRBD1 (6 bases). There are 12 residues in the CDR3. Germline V gene sequence: CDR1 DFQATT, CDR2 SNEGSKA (reference sequence). V was clipped by 5 bases and J by 11 bases, with 16 bases between them. The DNA of the CDR3 is TGCAGTGCTTACGAGGACAGAGATAAGCAGTTCTTC. Its protein is CSAYEDRDKQFF.

This chain joins TRBV27 and TRBJ1-5; a weak D match, TRBD1 (5 bases). CDR3 length: 15 residues. Germline V CDR1 and CDR2: MNHEY, SMNVEV (reference sequence). V lost 7 bases and J lost 3, with 16 bases in between. The CDR3 reads CASTLRAGLNQPQHF. DNA for the CDR3: TGTGCCAGCACTCTACGGGCGGGGCTCAATCAGCCCCAGCATTTT.

This chain uses TRBV20-1 with TRBJ2-1; 9 bases are shared with TRBD2. V lost 5 bases, J lost 8 bases, and 13 bases stayed unmatched. Per germline, CDR1 DFQATT and CDR2 SNEGSKA (reference sequence). The CDR3 sequence is 15 residues long. This chain's CDR3 is CSAPNPSGVIDEQFF. DNA of the CDR3: TGCAGTGCTCCGAATCCTAGCGGGGTGATCGATGAGCAGTTCTTC.

This clonotype was picked up a small number of times. V is TRBV7-9 and J is TRBJ2-7, with D maybe TRBD1 (6 bases). V was clipped by 2 bases and J by 5 bases, with 13 bases between them. This CDR3 contains 14 residues. Germline-derived CDR1 and CDR2 are SEHNR and FQNEAQ (reference sequence). This CDR3 reads CASSLNQGYHEQYF. CDR3 DNA sequence: TGTGCCAGCAGCTTAAACCAGGGGTACCACGAGCAGTACTTC.

The chain links TRBV25-1 to TRBJ1-6, with D perhaps matching TRBD1 (5 bases). This CDR3 region has 13 residues. Germline V gives CDR1 MGHDK, CDR2 SYGVNS. The V and J ends lost 6 bases and 6 bases respectively, with 9 bases between them. Here the CDR3 reads CASRGRLNSPLHF. In nucleotides, the CDR3 is TGTGCCAGCAGGGGGCGTCTTAATTCACCCCTCCACTTT. The complete variable domain, with remaining parts taken from reference TRBV25-1 and TRBJ1-6, reads EADIYQTPRYLVIGTGKKITLECSQTMGHDKMYWYQQDPGMELHLIHYSYGVNSTEKGDLSSESTVSRIRTEHFPLTLESARPSHTSQYLCASRGRLNSPLHFGNGTRLTVT.

The chain carries TRBV2 and TRBJ1-1; no definite D call. The germline V and J ends were trimmed by 7 bases and 5 bases, with 17 bases remaining between them. The CDR3 length is 14 residues. Germline CDR1 SNHLY, CDR2 FYNNEI. CDR3 amino acids: CASIESLRDTEAFF. The CDR3 DNA reads TGTGCCAGCATCGAGTCTTTGAGGGATACTGAAGCTTTCTTT.